This T cell receptor beta chain was recovered during a study of CD4 and CD8 cells across lung adenocarcinoma regions. Trimming removed 4 bases from V and 8 bases from J; junction bases left unmatched: 14. The V gene's germline CDR1 is LGHDT and CDR2 YNNKEL (reference sequence). The CDR3 sequence is 17 residues long. Localized lung adenocarcinoma, a non-small cell lung cancer, affected the donors. MiXCR, run by TCRdb on the PCR reads, gives a single entry per CDR3 protein. The repertoire includes about 25,000 distinct CDR3 sequences, around 52% of them detected once, and around a fifth sits in the top ten.

The sequence was obtained from a male donor with lung adenocarcinoma. The CD4 and CD8 labels of this study may be unreliable. The gene calls are TRBV3-1 and TRBJ1-2; TRBD1 matches 12 bases. The sequencing input was CD4+ T cells from the center of a lung tumor. The CDR3 DNA reads TGTGCCAGCAGCCTTAAACCTCCGGGACAGGGGGCTCAGGGCTACACCTTC. Amino acid sequence: CASSLKPPGQGAQGYTF.